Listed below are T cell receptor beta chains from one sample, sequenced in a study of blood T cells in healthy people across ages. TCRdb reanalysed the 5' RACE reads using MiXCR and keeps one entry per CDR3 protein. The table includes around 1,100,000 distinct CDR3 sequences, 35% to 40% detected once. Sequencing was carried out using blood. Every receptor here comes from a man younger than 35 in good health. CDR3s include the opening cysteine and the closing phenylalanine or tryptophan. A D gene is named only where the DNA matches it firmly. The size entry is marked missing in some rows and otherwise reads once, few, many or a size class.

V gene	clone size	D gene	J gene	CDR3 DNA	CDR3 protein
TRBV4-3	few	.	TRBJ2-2	TGCGCCAGCAGCCAAGTTTCACGGACTTTGAACACCGGGGAGCTGTTTTTT	CASSQVSRTLNTGELFF
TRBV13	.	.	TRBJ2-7	TGTGCCAGCAGCGTAGGCCCGGGCTACTACGAGCAGTACTTC	CASSVGPGYYEQYF
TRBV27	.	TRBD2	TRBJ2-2	TGTGCCAGCAGTTTCCTCTTGCCGGGGGGGAACACCGGGGAGCTGTTTTTT	CASSFLLPGGNTGELFF
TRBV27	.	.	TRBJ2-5	TGTGCCAGCAGTTTTGAAACTAGCCGTAATGAGCAGTACTTC	CASSFETSRNEQYF
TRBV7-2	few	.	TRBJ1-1	TGTGCCAGCAGCTTCACGGTCAGTTCTTCGTTAGCTTTCTTT	CASSFTVSSSLAFF
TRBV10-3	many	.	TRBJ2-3	TGTGCCATCAGTGATTTCGGCCGCCTCCCGCCAGATACGCAGTATTTT	CAISDFGRLPPDTQYF
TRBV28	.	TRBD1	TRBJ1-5	TGTGCCAGCAGTCCACGGGACAGTAGCAATCAGCCCCAGCATTTT	CASSPRDSSNQPQHF
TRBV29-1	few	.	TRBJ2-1	TGCAGCGTTGAAGTCAGGAAATCCTACAATGAGCAGTTCTTC	CSVEVRKSYNEQFF
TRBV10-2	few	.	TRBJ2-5	TGCGCCAGCAGTGGGCGACCACCGTACCAAGAGACCCAGTACTTC	CASSGRPPYQETQYF
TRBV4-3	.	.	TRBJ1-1	TGCGCCAGCAGCCTCGACAGGCGAGACACTGAAGCTTTCTTT	CASSLDRRDTEAFF
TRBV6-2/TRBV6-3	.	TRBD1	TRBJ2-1	TGTGCCAGCAGTTACTCGAATGGCAGGGGGCTGGGCATCTTC	CASSYSNGRGLGIF
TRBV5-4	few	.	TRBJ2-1	TGTGCCAGCAGCTCCACAAGGCCCAATGAGCAGTTCTTC	CASSSTRPNEQFF
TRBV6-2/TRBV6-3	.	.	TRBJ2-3	TGTGCCAGCAGACGTGGGACTCCCCTGTCGAATACGCAGTATTTT	CASRRGTPLSNTQYF
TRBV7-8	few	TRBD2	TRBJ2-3	TGTGCCAGCAGCTCGCAGAGGGACTATAGCACAGATACGCAGTATTTT	CASSSQRDYSTDTQYF
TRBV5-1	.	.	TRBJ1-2	TGCGCCAGCAGCTTATGGCCGGGACGCAACTATGGCTACACCTTC	CASSLWPGRNYGYTF
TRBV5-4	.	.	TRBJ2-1	TGTGCCAGCAGCTTGGCCTTTGGCTCCTATGCGAATGAGCAGTTCTTC	CASSLAFGSYANEQFF
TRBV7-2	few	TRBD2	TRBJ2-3	TGTGCCACCGGTAATCTAGCGGGGGGCACAGATACGCAGTATTTT	CATGNLAGGTDTQYF
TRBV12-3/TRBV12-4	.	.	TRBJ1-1	TGTGCCAGCAAAACGACATTTACCACTGAAGCTTTCTTT	CASKTTFTTEAFF
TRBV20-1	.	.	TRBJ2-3	TGCAGTGCTAGCGGGGGCGTGAGATTTAGCACAGATACGCAGTATTTT	CSASGGVRFSTDTQYF
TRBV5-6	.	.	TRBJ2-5	TGTGCCAGCAGCTTGGGACGTAATGGTTACAATGAGCAGTACTTC	CASSLGRNGYNEQYF
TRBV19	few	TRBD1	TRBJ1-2	TGTGCCAGTAGACGGTATGGCGGACAGGGGGCAATTGGCTACACCTTC	CASRRYGGQGAIGYTF
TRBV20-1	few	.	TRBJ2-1	TGCAGTGCTAGAGATCAGCAGCGGGTTTACAATGAGCAGTTCTTC	CSARDQQRVYNEQFF
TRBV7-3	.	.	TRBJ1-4	TGTGCCAGCAGCTCACTCAACAGGGTTGGGGAAAAACTGTTTTTT	CASSSLNRVGEKLFF
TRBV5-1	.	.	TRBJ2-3	TGCGCCAGCAGCGGGGGGATGCGGACAGATACGCAGTATTTT	CASSGGMRTDTQYF
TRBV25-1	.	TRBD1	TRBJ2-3	TGTGCCAGCAGTGAATTAACAGGGGGTCCTACTAAAGGGGATACGCAGTATTTT	CASSELTGGPTKGDTQYF
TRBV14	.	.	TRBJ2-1	TGTGCCAGCAGCCAAGATTGGTACAGGTCCGACAATGAGCAGTTCTTC	CASSQDWYRSDNEQFF
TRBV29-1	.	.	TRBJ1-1	TGCAGCGTTCGAGGGCTCCGGAACACTGAAGCTTTCTTT	CSVRGLRNTEAFF
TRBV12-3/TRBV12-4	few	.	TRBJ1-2	TGTGCCAGCACCACGCTAGGACAGAGTTATGGCTACACCTTC	CASTTLGQSYGYTF
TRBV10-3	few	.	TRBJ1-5	TGTGCCATCAGTGAGTCGGGGGGACGGAATAGCAATCAGCCCCAGCATTTT	CAISESGGRNSNQPQHF
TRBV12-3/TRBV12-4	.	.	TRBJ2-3	TGTGCCAGCAGTTTAGGCTCCCTCCTCTCGGATACGCAGTATTTT	CASSLGSLLSDTQYF
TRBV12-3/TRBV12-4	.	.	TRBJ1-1	TGTGCCAGCGCCCGGAACACTGAAGCTTTCTTT	CASARNTEAFF
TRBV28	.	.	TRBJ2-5	TGTGCCAGCGCGATGCGATGGGAGACCCAGTACTTC	CASAMRWETQYF
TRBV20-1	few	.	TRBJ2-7	TGCAGTGCTAGAGATCTACCCCGACTCGATGAGCAGTACTTC	CSARDLPRLDEQYF
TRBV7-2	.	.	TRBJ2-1	TGTGCCAGCAGCTTAGCGCGTCGCAGTAATGATGAGCAGTTCTTC	CASSLARRSNDEQFF
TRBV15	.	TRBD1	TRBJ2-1	TGTGCCACCAGCAGATTCGGACAGGGGGCAAATGAGCAGTTCTTC	CATSRFGQGANEQFF
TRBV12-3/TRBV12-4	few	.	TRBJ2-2	TGTGCCAGCATTACGGACAGCAACACCGGGGAGCTGTTTTTT	CASITDSNTGELFF
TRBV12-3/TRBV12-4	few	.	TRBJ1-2	TGTGCCAGCGCGACAGATCCCCAGGGTAACTATGGCTACACCTTC	CASATDPQGNYGYTF
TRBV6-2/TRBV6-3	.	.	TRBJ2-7	TGTGCCAGCAGTTACTCGATTTTTGGAGGTGATGGGGGGGCACTCTACGAGCAGTACTTC	CASSYSIFGGDGGALYEQYF
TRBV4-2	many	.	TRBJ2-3	TGTGCCAGCAGCCAAGATCGGGACCCCCGGCCTAAGTATTTT	CASSQDRDPRPKYF
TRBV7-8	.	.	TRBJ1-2	TGTGCCAGCAGCTACGAAACAGGAGGCTATGGCTACACCTTC	CASSYETGGYGYTF
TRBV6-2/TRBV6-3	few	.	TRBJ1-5	TGTGCCAGCAGTTATTTGAGGGCTGGCAATCAGCCCCAGCATTTT	CASSYLRAGNQPQHF
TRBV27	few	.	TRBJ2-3	TGTGCCAGCAGTTTCTCTCAAAGCACAGATACGCAGTATTTT	CASSFSQSTDTQYF
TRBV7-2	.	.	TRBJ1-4	TGTGCCAGCAGCTTAAGGGGTAGAGCAACTAATGAAAAACTGTTTTTT	CASSLRGRATNEKLFF
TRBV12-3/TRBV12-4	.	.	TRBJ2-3	TGTGCCAGCAGTGGGGAAAGACAGGTCCTCGCGGCAGATACGCAGTATTTT	CASSGERQVLAADTQYF
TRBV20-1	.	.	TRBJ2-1	TGCAGTGCTAGCGTCCAGTACAATGAGCAGTTCTTC	CSASVQYNEQFF
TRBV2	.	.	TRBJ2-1	TGTGCCAGCAGGCGATTTGGATTCAATGAGCAGTTCTTC	CASRRFGFNEQFF
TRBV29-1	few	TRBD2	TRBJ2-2	TGCAGCGTTCGGTTTAGCGGGGGGGCCCACACCGGGGAGCTGTTTTTT	CSVRFSGGAHTGELFF
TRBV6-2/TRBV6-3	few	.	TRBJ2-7	TGTGCCAGCAGTTACTCGAGATTGGAGGCCCAGTACTTC	CASSYSRLEAQYF
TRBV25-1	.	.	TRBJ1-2	TGTGCCAGCAGGGAACAGGGCGGGGCGAGTGGCTACACCTTC	CASREQGGASGYTF
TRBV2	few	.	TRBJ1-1	TGTGCCAGCAGTTACACAGCGAACACTGAAGCTTTCTTT	CASSYTANTEAFF
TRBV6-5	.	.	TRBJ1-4	TGTGCCAGCCACCCGAGAGCAACTAATGAAAAACTGTTTTTT	CASHPRATNEKLFF
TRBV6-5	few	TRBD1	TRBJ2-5	TGTGCCAGCAGTTACGGGACAGGGAGAGAGACCCAGTACTTC	CASSYGTGRETQYF
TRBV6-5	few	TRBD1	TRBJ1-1	TGTGCCAGCAACGGGGACAGGGGAGGATTCGACACTGAAGCTTTCTTT	CASNGDRGGFDTEAFF
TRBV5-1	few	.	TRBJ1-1	TGCGCCAGCAAATCAGGGAACACTGAAGCTTTCTTT	CASKSGNTEAFF
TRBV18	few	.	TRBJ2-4	TGTGCCAGCTCACCACGCGAGGGATCAAGCAAAAACATTCAGTACTTC	CASSPREGSSKNIQYF